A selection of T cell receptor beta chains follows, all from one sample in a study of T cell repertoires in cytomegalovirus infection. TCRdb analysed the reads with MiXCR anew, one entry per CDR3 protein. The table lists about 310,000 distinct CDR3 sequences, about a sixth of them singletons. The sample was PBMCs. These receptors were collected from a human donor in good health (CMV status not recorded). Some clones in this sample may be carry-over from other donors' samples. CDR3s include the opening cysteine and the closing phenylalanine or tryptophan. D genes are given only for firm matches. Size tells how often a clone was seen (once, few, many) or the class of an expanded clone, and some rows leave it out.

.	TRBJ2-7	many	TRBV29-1	CSVQVIGIYEQYF	TGCAGCGTTCAGGTAATTGGCATCTACGAGCAGTACTTC
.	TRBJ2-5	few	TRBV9	CASSVSGQRQETQYF	TGTGCCAGCAGCGTATCAGGACAGAGGCAAGAGACCCAGTACTTC
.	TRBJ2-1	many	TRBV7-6	CASSPRPGVTMDNEQFF	TGTGCCAGCAGCCCCAGGCCGGGTGTGACAATGGACAATGAGCAGTTCTTC
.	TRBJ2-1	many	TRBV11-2	CASSLPSGPYNEQFF	TGTGCCAGCAGCTTACCATCCGGACCCTACAATGAGCAGTTCTTC
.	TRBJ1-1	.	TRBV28	CASSLWGTGRSTEAFF	TGTGCCAGCAGTTTATGGGGCACAGGGCGGTCCACTGAAGCTTTCTTT
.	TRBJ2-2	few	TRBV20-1	CSASRTANTGELFF	TGCAGTGCTAGTCGGACAGCGAACACCGGGGAGCTGTTTTTT
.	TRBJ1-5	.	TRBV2	CASSQRDSAQHF	TGTGCCAGCAGCCAGCGGGACTCGGCCCAGCATTTT
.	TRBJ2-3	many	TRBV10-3	CAISWRERGTDTQYF	TGTGCCATCTCCTGGAGAGAAAGAGGCACAGATACGCAGTATTTT
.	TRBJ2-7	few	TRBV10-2	CASSGGYYEQYF	TGCGCCAGCAGTGGGGGGTATTACGAGCAGTACTTC
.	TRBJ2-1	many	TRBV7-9	CASSLVARNNEQFF	TGTGCCAGCAGCTTAGTGGCTCGGAACAATGAGCAGTTCTTC
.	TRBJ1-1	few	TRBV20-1	CGLVSNTEAFF	TGCGGATTAGTGTCGAACACTGAAGCTTTCTTT
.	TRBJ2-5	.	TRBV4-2	CASSQDQDSKETQYF	TGTGCCAGCAGCCAAGATCAGGACTCGAAAGAGACCCAGTACTTC
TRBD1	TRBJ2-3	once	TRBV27	CASSPLDRATDTQYF	TGTGCCAGCAGCCCCCTCGACAGGGCCACAGATACGCAGTATTTT
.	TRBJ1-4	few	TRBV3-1	CASSQVTGLATNEKLFF	TGTGCCAGCAGCCAAGTTACCGGGCTCGCAACTAATGAAAAACTGTTTTTT
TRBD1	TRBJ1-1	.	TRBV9	CASSARTGGWNTEAFF	TGTGCCAGCAGCGCGAGGACAGGGGGATGGAACACTGAAGCTTTCTTT
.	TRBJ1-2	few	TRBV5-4	CASSWTQANYGYTF	TGTGCCAGCAGCTGGACACAAGCTAACTATGGCTACACCTTC
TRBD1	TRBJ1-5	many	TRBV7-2	CASSFDRGPEGRAQHF	TGTGCCAGCAGCTTCGACAGGGGACCGGAGGGGCGGGCCCAGCATTTT
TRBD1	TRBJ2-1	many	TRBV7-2	CASSLRQGSPNNEQFF	TGTGCCAGCAGCCTCAGACAGGGGTCCCCGAACAATGAGCAGTTCTTC
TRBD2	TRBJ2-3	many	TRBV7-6	CASSNAGLAGGLDTQYF	TGTGCCAGCAGCAACGCGGGACTAGCGGGGGGGCTGGATACGCAGTATTTT
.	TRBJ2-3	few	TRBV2	CASIWQGGTDTQYF	TGTGCCAGCATCTGGCAGGGAGGCACAGATACGCAGTATTTT
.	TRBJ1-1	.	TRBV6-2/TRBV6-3	CASSYSMYGARAFF	TGTGCCAGCAGTTACTCGATGTACGGGGCTCGAGCTTTCTTT
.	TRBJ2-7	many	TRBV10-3	CAISPRRGTSYEQYF	TGTGCCATCAGCCCACGCCGGGGGACCAGCTACGAGCAGTACTTC
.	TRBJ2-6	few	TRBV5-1	CASSLDGLLGSGANVLTF	TGCGCCAGCAGCTTAGACGGATTACTTGGCTCTGGGGCCAACGTCCTGACTTTC
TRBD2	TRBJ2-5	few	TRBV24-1	CATSETSSGFREETQYF	TGTGCCACCAGTGAAACTTCTAGCGGATTCAGGGAAGAGACCCAGTACTTC
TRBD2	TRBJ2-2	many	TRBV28	CASRNAGTSFHGELFF	TGTGCCAGCAGAAACGCCGGGACTAGCTTTCATGGGGAGCTGTTTTTT